One and the same sample provided the 7 T cell receptor beta chains below, sequenced in a study of response to subunit inactivated influenza vaccine. From the RT-PCR reads, TCRdb called clonotypes with MiXCR, one entry per CDR3 protein. The sample has roughly 570,000 distinct CDR3 sequences; 14% are singletons. This sample comprised PBMCs from blood, obtained roughly 12 days after vaccination. The source of these receptors is a man over 45 who received an inactivated influenza vaccine.

This clonotype was observed a handful of times. V usage is TRBV7-2 and J usage is TRBJ1-3, with 7 bases aligning to TRBD1. V shed 5 bases and J 0 bases; nucleotides not matched to a gene: 7. Germline V lookup: CDR1 SGHTA, CDR2 FQGNSA. This CDR3 contains 16 residues. This CDR3 is CASSTGGQISGNTIYF. DNA of the CDR3: TGTGCCAGCAGCACGGGGGGACAGATCTCTGGAAACACCATATATTTT.

This clonotype was counted a few times. This rearrangement joins TRBV29-1 to TRBJ2-3; the match to TRBD2 covers 15 bases. Germline V gene lookup returns CDR1 SQVTM and CDR2 ANQGSEA. V lost 6 bases, J lost 1 base, and 8 bases stayed unmatched. The CDR3 sequence is 17 residues long. The CDR3 DNA sequence: TGCAGCGTAGGGGGACTAGCGGGGGGCTCCGGCACAGATACGCAGTATTTT. This gives the protein CSVGGLAGGSGTDTQYF.

The V and J genes are TRBV7-9 and TRBJ2-5, with 9 bases identical to TRBD1. Germline CDR1 SEHNR, CDR2 FQNEAQ (reference sequence). V shed 5 bases, J shed 5 bases, and the junction held 12 bases outside the gene matches. CDR3 length equals 16 residues. The CDR3 spells CASSGSTGGRIETQYF. CDR3 nucleotide sequence: TGTGCCAGCAGCGGATCGACAGGGGGAAGGATCGAGACCCAGTACTTC.

In this sample, this clonotype turned up a few times. The V call is TRBV5-1, the J call TRBJ2-7; D perhaps matches TRBD2 (6 bases). The CDR3 has 13 residues. V was pared by 3 bases and J by 2 bases, with 9 bases between. The germline gives CDR1 SGHRS, CDR2 YFSETQ. CDR3 residues: CASSSGEPYEQYF. CDR3 DNA sequence: TGCGCCAGCAGCTCGGGGGAACCCTACGAGCAGTACTTC. Drawing the rest from reference TRBV5-1 and TRBJ2-7, the complete variable domain is KAGVTQTPRYLIKTRGQQVTLSCSPISGHRSVSWYQQTPGQGLQFLFEYFSETQRNKGNFPGRFSGRQFSNSRSEMNVSTLELGDSALYLCASSSGEPYEQYFGPGTRLTVT.

As for this clonotype: A much larger clone differs from this one at a single base, so this may be a read error. The rearrangement links TRBV12-3 or TRBV12-4 to TRBJ2-7; 9 nucleotides line up with TRBD2. The V segment lost 1 base and the J segment 2 bases; nucleotides outside the gene matches: 0. This CDR3 is built from 14 residues. The CDR3 coding sequence is TGTGCCAGCAGTTTAGTAGCGGGAGCCTACGAGCAGTACTTC. Protein sequence: CASSLVAGAYEQYF.

This clonotype was detected many times. The chain links TRBV7-9 to TRBJ2-7; D is ambiguous. The V gene lost 3 bases and the J gene lost 2 bases, with 8 bases spanning the gap. The length of the CDR3 is 13 residues. CDR1 and CDR2 from the germline V gene are SEHNR and FQNEAQ (reference sequence). The CDR3 DNA is TGTGCCAGCAGCTTGGTCGCGACCTACGAGCAGTACTTC. Encoded protein: CASSLVATYEQYF.

This clonotype was detected a few times. This chain joins TRBV7-9 and TRBJ2-1; no clear D gene. Trimming pared 1 base from V and 8 bases from J, leaving 9 bases between. Germline values: CDR1 SEHNR, CDR2 FQNEAQ (reference sequence). This CDR3 contains 13 residues. Written as DNA, the CDR3 is TGTGCCAGCAGCTTAGGCTCGCATCATGAGCAGTTCTTC. This codes for CASSLGSHHEQFF.